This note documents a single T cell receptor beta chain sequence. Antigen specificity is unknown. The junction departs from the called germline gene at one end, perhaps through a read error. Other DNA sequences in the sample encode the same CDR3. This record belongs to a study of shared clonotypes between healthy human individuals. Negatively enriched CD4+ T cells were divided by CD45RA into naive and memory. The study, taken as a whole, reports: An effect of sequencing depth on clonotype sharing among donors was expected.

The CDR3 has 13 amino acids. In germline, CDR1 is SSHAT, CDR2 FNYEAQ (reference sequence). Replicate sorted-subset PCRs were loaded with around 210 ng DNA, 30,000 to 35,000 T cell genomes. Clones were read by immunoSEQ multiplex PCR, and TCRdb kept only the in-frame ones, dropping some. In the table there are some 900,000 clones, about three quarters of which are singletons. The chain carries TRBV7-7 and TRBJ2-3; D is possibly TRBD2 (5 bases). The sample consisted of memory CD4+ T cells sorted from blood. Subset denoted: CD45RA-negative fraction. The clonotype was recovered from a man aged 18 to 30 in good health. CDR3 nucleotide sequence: TGTGCTAGCAGCCTACGGGACACAGATACGCAGTATTTT. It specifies CASSLRDTDTQYF.